The rows below give T cell receptor beta chains drawn from one sample of a study of T cell repertoires in cytomegalovirus infection. TCRdb used MiXCR to reprocess the reads, holding one entry per CDR3 protein. The data hold around 440,000 distinct CDR3 sequences, with 11% observed a single time. Sequencing was done on a sample of PBMCs. These receptor sequences come from a human donor in good health (CMV status not recorded). Some clones in this sample may be carry-over from other donors' samples. Both conserved end residues are part of each CDR3. Fields, in order: D gene, J gene, V gene, clone size, CDR3 length, CDR3 protein, CDR3 DNA. D genes are given only for firm matches. Only some rows state a clone size, as once, few, many or a class for expanded clones.

>TRBD2|TRBJ2-7|TRBV20-1|few|13
CSAKGLAFYEQYF
TGCAGTGCTAAAGGACTAGCCTTTTACGAGCAGTACTTC
>TRBD2|TRBJ2-7|TRBV4-1|-|15
CASSQGGGTPYEQYF
TGCGCCAGCAGCCAAGGCGGGGGTACCCCCTACGAGCAGTACTTC
>TRBD2|TRBJ2-3|TRBV18|many|15
CASSPTSGHTDTQYF
TGTGCCAGCTCTCCGACTAGCGGACACACAGATACGCAGTATTTT
>-|TRBJ1-2|TRBV7-6|-|17
CASSLGGVANSNYGYTF
TGTGCCAGCAGCTTGGGGGGTGTTGCGAATTCTAACTATGGCTACACCTTC
>-|TRBJ1-2|TRBV7-9|few|13
CASSPPGDSGYTF
TGTGCCAGCAGCCCTCCAGGGGATTCGGGCTACACCTTC
>TRBD2|TRBJ2-5|TRBV5-1|few|14
CASTSGGSRETQYF
TGCGCCAGCACTAGCGGGGGGTCACGGGAGACCCAGTACTTC
>-|TRBJ2-1|TRBV20-1|few|15
CSQEGVGGPGNEQFF
TGCAGTCAGGAAGGAGTGGGGGGGCCGGGGAATGAGCAGTTCTTC
>-|TRBJ2-7|TRBV7-9|few|15
CASTPLAFTAYEQYF
TGTGCCAGCACCCCTCTAGCGTTTACAGCCTACGAGCAGTACTTC
>-|TRBJ2-1|TRBV10-3|many|14
CAISDPDDNNEQFF
TGTGCCATCAGTGACCCTGACGACAACAATGAGCAGTTCTTC
>-|TRBJ1-6|TRBV6-1|many|17
CASSEANWGSYNSPLHF
TGTGCCAGCAGTGAAGCGAACTGGGGCTCCTATAATTCACCCCTCCACTTT
>TRBD1|TRBJ1-2|TRBV11-2|-|14
CASSLKGADYGYTF
TGTGCCAGCAGCTTAAAGGGGGCAGACTATGGCTACACCTTC
>-|TRBJ2-5|TRBV6-6|few|15
CASSYPGFGVETQYF
TGTGCCAGCAGTTACCCTGGGTTCGGTGTGGAGACCCAGTACTTC
>TRBD2|TRBJ2-1|TRBV11-1|many|13
CASSVGTSGEQFF
TGTGCCAGCAGCGTGGGGACTAGCGGAGAGCAGTTCTTC
>-|TRBJ2-6|TRBV19|many|18
CASSILLRALSGANVLTF
TGTGCCAGTAGTATCCTTCTTAGAGCCCTCTCTGGGGCCAACGTCCTGACTTTC
>-|TRBJ1-1|TRBV20-1|many|13
CSARDGGGRGAFF
TGCAGTGCTAGAGATGGAGGCGGACGGGGAGCTTTCTTT
>TRBD1|TRBJ1-2|TRBV3-1|-|16
CASSQGNAGGAWGYTF
TGTGCCAGCAGCCAAGGGAATGCAGGGGGCGCCTGGGGCTACACCTTC
>TRBD1|TRBJ2-7|TRBV19|-|14
CASKTGQGAYEQYF
TGTGCCAGTAAGACCGGACAGGGGGCTTACGAGCAGTACTTC
>-|TRBJ1-5|TRBV19|many|16
CASSIAPVGVNQPQHF
TGTGCCAGTAGTATAGCCCCGGTGGGCGTAAATCAGCCCCAGCATTTT
>-|TRBJ2-5|TRBV6-2/TRBV6-3|many|12
CASRKRQETQYF
TGTGCCAGTCGAAAACGGCAAGAGACCCAGTACTTC
>-|TRBJ2-1|TRBV5-1|few|11
CASSLVAEQFF
TGCGCCAGCAGCTTGGTAGCGGAGCAGTTCTTC
>-|TRBJ2-2|TRBV5-6|many|15
CASSLPRGETGELFF
TGTGCCAGCAGCTTGCCCAGGGGAGAAACCGGGGAGCTGTTTTTT
>TRBD1|TRBJ1-1|TRBV4-2|-|15
CASRSFGQGDTEAFF
TGTGCCAGCAGGTCCTTCGGGCAGGGGGACACTGAAGCTTTCTTT
>-|TRBJ2-5|TRBV19|few|16
CASSTASGLLGETQYF
TGTGCCAGTAGTACCGCAAGCGGTCTTTTGGGAGAGACCCAGTACTTC
>-|TRBJ2-2|TRBV7-8|many|16
CASRPRDTMPPGELFF
TGTGCCAGCAGACCCCGGGACACGATGCCCCCCGGGGAGCTGTTTTTT
>TRBD2|TRBJ2-5|TRBV5-1|-|13
CASSLSSGWTQYF
TGCGCCAGCAGCTTGTCTAGCGGGTGGACCCAGTACTTC
>TRBD2|TRBJ2-1|TRBV5-1|-|16
CASSLGGGASYNEQFF
TGCGCCAGCAGCTTGGGCGGGGGGGCCTCCTACAATGAGCAGTTCTTC
>TRBD2|TRBJ2-3|TRBV29-1|-|15
CSVEGASGSADTQYF
TGCAGCGTTGAAGGCGCTAGCGGGAGTGCAGATACGCAGTATTTT
>TRBD2|TRBJ2-7|TRBV7-3|many|15
CASSRNSGSACEQYF
TGTGCCAGCAGCCGTAATAGCGGGAGTGCTTGCGAGCAGTACTTC
>TRBD1|TRBJ2-2|TRBV3-1|few|15
CATSGTGANTGELFF
TGTGCCACCTCCGGGACAGGGGCGAACACCGGGGAGCTGTTTTTT
>-|TRBJ2-5|TRBV6-1|many|11
CATYYRETQYF
TGTGCCACCTATTATCGGGAGACCCAGTACTTC
>TRBD1|TRBJ2-5|TRBV7-8|many|16
CASTPGGQGGVETQYF
TGTGCCAGCACCCCCGGGGGACAGGGAGGTGTGGAGACCCAGTACTTC
>-|TRBJ2-7|TRBV7-3|many|16
CASSLTASVDTYEQYF
TGTGCCAGCAGCTTAACGGCCAGCGTAGACACCTACGAGCAGTACTTC
>-|TRBJ2-7|TRBV19|-|12
CATSLSSYEQYF
TGTGCCACCTCGCTTAGCTCCTACGAGCAGTACTTC
>-|TRBJ2-3|TRBV7-9|many|13
CASSDKPGDTQYF
TGTGCCAGCAGCGATAAGCCCGGAGATACGCAGTATTTT
>TRBD2|TRBJ2-4|TRBV5-4|many|17
CASSLGEGKVAKNIQYF
TGTGCCAGCAGCTTGGGGGAGGGGAAGGTAGCCAAAAACATTCAGTACTTC
>-|TRBJ2-1|TRBV9|-|14
CASSPGTVDNEQFF
TGTGCCAGCAGCCCCGGGACGGTAGACAATGAGCAGTTCTTC
>TRBD1|TRBJ2-7|TRBV7-2|many|15
CASSLTGGYGYEQYF
TGTGCCAGCAGTTTGACAGGGGGCTACGGGTACGAGCAGTACTTC
>TRBD2|TRBJ2-1|TRBV5-1|few|14
CASGTGGSYNEQFF
TGCGCCAGCGGGACGGGGGGCTCCTACAATGAGCAGTTCTTC
>-|TRBJ1-1|TRBV3-1|many|15
CASSQPGQTNTEAFF
TGTGCCAGCAGCCAACCTGGACAAACGAACACTGAAGCTTTCTTT
>-|TRBJ1-5|TRBV7-2|-|17
CASSPPLGKGLNQPQHF
TGCGCCAGCAGCCCGCCCCTGGGCAAGGGGCTAAATCAGCCCCAGCATTTT
>-|TRBJ2-7|TRBV7-2|many|16
CASSLVTPPPAYEQYF
TGTGCCAGCAGCTTAGTAACGCCACCGCCGGCCTACGAGCAGTACTTC
>-|TRBJ1-3|TRBV7-3|-|16
CASSLGDGIAGNTIYF
TGTGCCAGCAGCTTGGGAGATGGAATTGCTGGAAACACCATATATTTT
>-|TRBJ2-5|TRBV5-6|-|16
CASSLMRDSLGETQYF
TGTGCCAGCAGCTTGATGCGGGACAGCTTGGGGGAGACCCAGTACTTC
>-|TRBJ2-5|TRBV19|many|15
CASSRVLRGQETQYF
TGTGCCAGTAGTAGGGTATTGAGGGGCCAAGAGACCCAGTACTTC
>-|TRBJ2-2|TRBV20-1|-|14
CSASGTRNTGELFF
TGCAGTGCTTCCGGGACCCGGAACACCGGGGAGCTGTTTTTT
>-|TRBJ1-4|TRBV5-5|-|14
CASSRGRRGEKLFF
TGTGCCAGCAGCCGGGGCAGGAGGGGTGAAAAACTGTTTTTT
>-|TRBJ1-6|TRBV5-1|many|15
CASSLGNQGRSPLHF
TGCGCCAGCAGCCTCGGAAATCAGGGGCGATCACCCCTCCACTTT
>TRBD1|TRBJ2-5|TRBV5-1|-|16
CASSILQGAPQETQYF
TGCGCCAGCAGCATCCTACAGGGGGCCCCCCAAGAGACCCAGTACTTC
>TRBD1|TRBJ1-1|TRBV20-1|few|16
CSAQPGQGVGWEGAFF
TGCAGTGCACAACCGGGACAGGGAGTCGGGTGGGAGGGAGCTTTCTTT
>TRBD1|TRBJ1-1|TRBV5-1|many|15
CASSVTPGTDKGAFF
TGCGCCAGCAGCGTGACCCCCGGGACAGACAAGGGAGCTTTCTTT
>-|TRBJ2-1|TRBV11-1|many|15
CASSLENWGVNEQFF
TGTGCCAGCAGCTTAGAGAACTGGGGGGTGAATGAGCAGTTCTTC
>-|TRBJ1-3|TRBV11-2|many|13
CASSLEVGNTIYF
TGTGCCAGCAGCTTAGAAGTCGGAAACACCATATATTTT
>TRBD2|TRBJ2-1|TRBV7-3|many|15
CASSLSSGGGNEQFF
TGTGCCAGCAGCCTGTCTAGCGGGGGGGGCAATGAGCAGTTCTTC